The clone carrying this T cell receptor beta chain came up a few times. Its antigen is not identified. Per germline, CDR1 MNHNS and CDR2 SASEGT. The CDR3 loop spans 16 amino acids. Trimming removed 0 bases at V and 0 bases at J, with 12 bases between. The data stem from a study of blood T cells in healthy people across ages. Primers used in a second PCR of about 6 to 12 cycles were a sample-barcoded 5' primer and a J-beta primer mix. TCRdb re-analysed the 5' RACE reads in MiXCR, keeping a single row per CDR3 protein. The table lists about 560,000 distinct CDR3 sequences, about 28% of them singletons. The study, taken as a whole, reports: There were more naive CD4+ cells and higher diversity in long-lived donors than in aged donors. TCR beta diversity, measured per million T cells, fell in a roughly linear way with age.

These data also formed part of another study, on T cells of mothers and their children.

Source material: blood. This TCR came from a boy between 2 and 10 years old in good health. The gene calls are TRBV6-1 and TRBJ2-7, with TRBD2 as a possible D gene (5 bases). CDR3 loop: CASSEAASRGSYEQYF. The CDR3 nucleotides read TGTGCCAGCAGTGAAGCTGCTAGCCGAGGCTCCTACGAGCAGTACTTC.